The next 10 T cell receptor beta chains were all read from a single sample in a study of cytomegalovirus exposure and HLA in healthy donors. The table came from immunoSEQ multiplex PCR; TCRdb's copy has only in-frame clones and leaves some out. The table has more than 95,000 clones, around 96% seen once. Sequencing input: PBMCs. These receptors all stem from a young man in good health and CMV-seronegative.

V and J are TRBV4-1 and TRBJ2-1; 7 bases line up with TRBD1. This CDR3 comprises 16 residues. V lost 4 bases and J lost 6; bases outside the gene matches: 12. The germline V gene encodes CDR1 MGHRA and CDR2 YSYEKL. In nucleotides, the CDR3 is TGCGCCAGCAGCCCCAGGACAGGTGCGACAGGCAATGAGCAGTTCTTC. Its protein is CASSPRTGATGNEQFF.

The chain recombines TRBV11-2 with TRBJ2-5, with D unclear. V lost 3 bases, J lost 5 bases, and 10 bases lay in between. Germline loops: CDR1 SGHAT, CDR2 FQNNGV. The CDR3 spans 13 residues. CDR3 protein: CASSLGRRETQYF. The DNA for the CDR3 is TGTGCCAGCAGCTTGGGCAGACGGGAGACCCAGTACTTC. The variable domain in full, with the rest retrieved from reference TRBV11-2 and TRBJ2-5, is EAGVAQSPRYKIIEKRQSVAFWCNPISGHATLYWYQQILGQGPKLLIQFQNNGVVDDSQLPKDRFSAERLKGVDSTLKIQPAKLEDSAVYLCASSLGRRETQYFGPGTRLLVL.

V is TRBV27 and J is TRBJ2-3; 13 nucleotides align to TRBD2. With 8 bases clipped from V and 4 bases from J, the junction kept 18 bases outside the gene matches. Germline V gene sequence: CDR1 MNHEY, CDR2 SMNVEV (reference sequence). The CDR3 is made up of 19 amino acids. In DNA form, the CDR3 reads TGTGCCAGCCGCCTTAATTCCCGGACTAGCGGGAGCAGGCCAGATACGCAGTATTTT. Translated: CASRLNSRTSGSRPDTQYF.

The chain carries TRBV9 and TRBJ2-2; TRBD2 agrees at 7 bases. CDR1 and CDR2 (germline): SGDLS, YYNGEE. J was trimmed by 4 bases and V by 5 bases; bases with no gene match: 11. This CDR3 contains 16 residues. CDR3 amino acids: CASRGGREWGTGELFF. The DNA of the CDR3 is TGTGCCAGCAGAGGTGGGCGGGAGTGGGGCACCGGGGAGCTGTTTTTT. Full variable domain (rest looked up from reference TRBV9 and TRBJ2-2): DSGVTQTPKHLITATGQRVTLRCSPRSGDLSVYWYQQSLDQGLQFLIQYYNGEERAKGNILERFSAQQFPDLHSELNLSSLELGDSALYFCASRGGREWGTGELFFGEGSRLTVL.

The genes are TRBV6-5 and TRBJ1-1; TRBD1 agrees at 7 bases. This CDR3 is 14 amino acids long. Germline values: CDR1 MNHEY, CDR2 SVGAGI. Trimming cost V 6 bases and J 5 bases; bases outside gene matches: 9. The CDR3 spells CASSYDRVRTEAFF. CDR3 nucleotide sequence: TGTGCCAGCAGCTATGACAGGGTACGGACTGAAGCTTTCTTT.

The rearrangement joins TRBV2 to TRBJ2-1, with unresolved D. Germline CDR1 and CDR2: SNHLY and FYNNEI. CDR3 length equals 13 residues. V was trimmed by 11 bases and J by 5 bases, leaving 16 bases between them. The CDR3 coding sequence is TGTGCCGAGCCCCCGCAACCGGACAATGAGCAGTTCTTC. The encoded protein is CAEPPQPDNEQFF. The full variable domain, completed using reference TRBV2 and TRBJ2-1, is EPEVTQTPSHQVTQMGQEVILRCVPISNHLYFYWYRQILGQKVEFLVSFYNNEISEKSEIFDDQFSVERPDGSNFTLKIRSTKLEDSAMYFCAEPPQPDNEQFFGPGTRLTVL.

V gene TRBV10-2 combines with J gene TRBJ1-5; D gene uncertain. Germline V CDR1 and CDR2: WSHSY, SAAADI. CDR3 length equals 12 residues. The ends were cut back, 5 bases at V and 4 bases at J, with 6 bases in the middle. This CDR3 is CASSHRNQPQHF. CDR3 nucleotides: TGCGCCAGCAGTCATCGGAATCAGCCCCAGCATTTT.

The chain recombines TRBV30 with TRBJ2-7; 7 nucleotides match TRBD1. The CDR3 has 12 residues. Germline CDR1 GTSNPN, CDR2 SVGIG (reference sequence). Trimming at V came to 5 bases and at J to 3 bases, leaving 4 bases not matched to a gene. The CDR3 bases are TGTGCCTGGGTCGGACAGGACTACGAGCAGTACTTC. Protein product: CAWVGQDYEQYF. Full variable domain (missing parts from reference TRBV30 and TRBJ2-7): SQTIHQWPATLVQPVGSPLSLECTVEGTSNPNLYWYRQAAGRGLQLLFYSVGIGQISSEVPQNLSASRPQDRQFILSSKKLLLSDSGFYLCAWVGQDYEQYFGPGTRLTVT.

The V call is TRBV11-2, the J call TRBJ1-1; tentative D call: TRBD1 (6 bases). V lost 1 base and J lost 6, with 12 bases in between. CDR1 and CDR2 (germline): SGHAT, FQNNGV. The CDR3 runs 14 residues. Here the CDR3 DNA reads TGTGCCAGCAGCTTAGGGGGGGGCATCGCTGAAGCTTTCTTT. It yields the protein CASSLGGGIAEAFF.

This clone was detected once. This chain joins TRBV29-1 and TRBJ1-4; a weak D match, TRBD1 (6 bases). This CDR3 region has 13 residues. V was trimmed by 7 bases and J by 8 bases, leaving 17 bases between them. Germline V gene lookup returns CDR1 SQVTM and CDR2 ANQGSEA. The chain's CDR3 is CSAVQGVEEKLFF. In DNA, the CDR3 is TGCAGCGCCGTACAGGGTGTCGAGGAAAAACTGTTTTTT.